This is a list of T cell receptor beta chains from one sample in a study of cytomegalovirus exposure and HLA in healthy donors. This table comes from immunoSEQ multiplex PCR, and its TCRdb copy is limited to in-frame clones, with some not included. This table holds some 130,000 clones, around 76% found once. The material sequenced was PBMCs. These receptors were collected from a male donor in good health and CMV-seronegative. CDR3s include the opening cysteine and the closing phenylalanine or tryptophan. The order of the fields is J gene, D gene, clone size, V gene, CDR3 protein, CDR3 DNA. D genes are given only for firm matches. Only part of the rows carry a size: once, few, many, or a class if the clone is expanded.

TRBJ2-5	NA	few	TRBV18	CASSRGTLQETQYF	TGTGCCAGCTCACGCGGGACCCTCCAAGAGACCCAGTACTTC
TRBJ1-4	NA	NA	TRBV19	CASSPPETGRNEKLFF	TGTGCCAGTAGCCCCCCCGAGACAGGAAGAAATGAAAAACTGTTTTTT
TRBJ1-6	NA	NA	TRBV4-2	CASSQDGANSPLHF	TGTGCCAGCAGCCAAGATGGGGCTAATTCACCCCTCCACTTT
TRBJ2-2	TRBD1	NA	TRBV9	CASSRYRGPGELFF	TGTGCCAGCAGCCGATACAGGGGTCCCGGGGAGCTGTTTTTT
TRBJ2-3	TRBD2	once	TRBV5-1	CASRSKRETTDTQYF	TGCGCCAGCAGGTCAAAGCGGGAAACCACAGATACGCAGTATTTT
TRBJ2-7	TRBD1	NA	TRBV5-4	CASSKTGTGITYEQYF	TGTGCCAGCAGCAAGACCGGGACAGGCATTACCTACGAGCAGTACTTC
TRBJ1-1	NA	NA	TRBV7-9	CSSSLLGLSNTEAFF	TGTTCCAGCAGCTTATTGGGACTCTCGAACACTGAAGCTTTCTTT
TRBJ2-3	NA	NA	TRBV29-1	CSAEWGVGTDTQYF	TGCAGCGCCGAGTGGGGGGTTGGCACAGATACGCAGTATTTT
TRBJ2-3	TRBD2	NA	TRBV2	CASKPAGVARDTQYF	TGTGCCAGCAAGCCAGCGGGAGTCGCGCGGGATACGCAGTATTTT
TRBJ2-3	NA	NA	TRBV7-2	CASTTTGPQYF	TGTGCCAGCACCACCACAGGCCCGCAGTATTTT
TRBJ2-6	TRBD2	NA	TRBV18	CASSKTGLRSGSSTSGANVLTF	TGTGCCAGCTCAAAGACGGGACTGCGTAGCGGGAGTTCTACCTCTGGGGCCAACGTCCTGACTTTC
TRBJ2-2	NA	few	TRBV7-2	CASSLGLAAGELFF	TGTGCCAGCAGCTTAGGTCTAGCTGCCGGGGAGCTGTTTTTT
TRBJ1-2	NA	NA	TRBV28	CASSRLDSFDYGYTF	TGTGCCAGCAGTCGCTTGGACAGCTTTGACTATGGCTACACCTTC
TRBJ2-7	TRBD2	few	TRBV9	CASSVAASGSHEQYF	TGTGCCAGCAGCGTAGCGGCTAGCGGGAGCCACGAGCAGTACTTC
TRBJ2-7	NA	NA	TRBV6-1	CASSEARRSYGQYF	TGTGCCAGCAGTGAAGCGCGCAGGTCCTACGGGCAGTACTTC
TRBJ1-3	NA	NA	TRBV11-2	CASSLIRGTGNTIYF	TGTGCCAGCAGCTTAATCCGGGGGACTGGAAACACCATATATTTT
TRBJ1-2	NA	NA	TRBV28	CASSLLGATYGYTF	TGTGCCAGCAGTTTATTAGGGGCCACCTATGGCTACACCTTC
TRBJ1-1	NA	NA	TRBV5-4	CASSNQGRPFLEAFF	TGTGCCAGCAGCAACCAGGGAAGGCCATTTCTTGAAGCTTTCTTT
TRBJ1-2	NA	NA	TRBV6-1	CASSDPGDNYGYTF	TGTGCCAGTTCGGACCCGGGGGATAACTATGGCTACACCTTC
TRBJ2-1	TRBD2	NA	TRBV9	CASSPRTSGMRGSSYNEQFF	TGTGCCAGCAGCCCTCGGACTAGCGGGATGAGGGGGTCATCCTACAATGAGCAGTTCTTC
TRBJ1-2	NA	NA	TRBV28	CASSLIHLYGYTF	TGTGCCAGCAGTTTAATACACCTCTATGGCTACACCTTC
TRBJ2-7	TRBD2	NA	TRBV6-4	CASRVGLAGVTSYEQYF	TGTGCCAGCAGAGTGGGACTAGCGGGAGTTACCTCCTACGAGCAGTACTTC
TRBJ1-2	NA	NA	TRBV7-9	CASSFQGLYGYTF	TGTGCCAGCAGCTTCCAGGGGCTCTATGGCTACACCTTC
TRBJ2-3	NA	few	TRBV15	CATSTGLTSTDTQYF	TGTGCCACCAGCACGGGACTGACTAGCACAGATACGCAGTATTTT
TRBJ1-5	TRBD1	NA	TRBV27	CASSPLDRVSNQPQHF	TGTGCCAGCAGCCCTCTCGACAGGGTTAGCAATCAGCCCCAGCATTTT
TRBJ1-5	NA	NA	TRBV18	CASSPPRVNQPQHF	TGTGCCAGCTCACCTCCACGGGTCAATCAGCCCCAGCATTTT
TRBJ1-5	TRBD1	NA	TRBV27	CASSHSLGRDRSGGSNQPQHF	TGTGCCAGCAGTCACTCTTTAGGACGGGACAGGAGTGGGGGAAGCAATCAGCCCCAGCACTTT
TRBJ1-3	NA	NA	TRBV19	CASTWSGVKGNTIYF	TGTGCCAGTACATGGAGCGGGGTAAAGGGAAACACCATATATTTT
TRBJ1-1	NA	NA	TRBV6-1	CASRGERATEAFF	TGTGCCAGCAGAGGGGAGCGGGCCACTGAAGCTTTCTTT
TRBJ1-1	NA	NA	TRBV10-3	CAISAGWGTEAFF	TGTGCCATCAGTGCAGGGTGGGGCACTGAAGCTTTCTTT
TRBJ2-1	TRBD2	NA	TRBV29-1	CSVERREGYDEQFF	TGCAGCGTTGAAAGGCGGGAGGGCTACGATGAGCAGTTCTTC
TRBJ2-1	NA	NA	TRBV19	CASRVAVNEQFF	TGTGCCAGTAGAGTAGCAGTCAATGAGCAGTTCTTC